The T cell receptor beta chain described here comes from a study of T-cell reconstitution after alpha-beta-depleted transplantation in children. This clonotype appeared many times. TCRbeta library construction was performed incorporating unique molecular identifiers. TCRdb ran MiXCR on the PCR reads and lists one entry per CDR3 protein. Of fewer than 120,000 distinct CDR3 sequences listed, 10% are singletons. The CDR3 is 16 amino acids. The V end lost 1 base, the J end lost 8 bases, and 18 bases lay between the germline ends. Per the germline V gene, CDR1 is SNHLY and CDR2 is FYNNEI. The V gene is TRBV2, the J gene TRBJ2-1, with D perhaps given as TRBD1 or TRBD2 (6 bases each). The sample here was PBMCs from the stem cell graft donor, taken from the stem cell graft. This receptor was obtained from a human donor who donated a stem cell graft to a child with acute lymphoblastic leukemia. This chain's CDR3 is CASSEVGFDGGHEQFF. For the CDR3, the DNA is TGTGCCAGCAGTGAAGTAGGGTTCGACGGGGGCCATGAGCAGTTCTTC.